This T cell receptor beta chain emerged from a study of CD8+ T cells in alopecia areata. Study-level background: Treatment ran 6 to 18 months, with 6 months of follow-up afterward. Percent of scalp involved defined treated patients' severity scores.

In each case, RNA was isolated and then reverse transcribed into cDNA as the sequencing template. Profiling relied on immunoSEQ multiplex PCR, and the TCRdb table lists in-frame clones only, not all of them. This table has around 180,000 clones, approximately 57% appearing once. Sample treatment: oral pan-JAK inhibitor, 5-10 mg twice daily. Lesional scalp punch biopsies and peripheral blood were collected from alopecia areata patients. Trimming cost V 8 bases and J 5 bases, with 11 bases left between them. Germline lookup yields CDR1 SQVTM and CDR2 ANQGSEA. There are 11 residues in the CDR3. Regarding the study as a whole: On tofacitinib, scalp clonality and expanded CD8+ clones among top 100 fell significantly.

This clone was seen a handful of times. Its antigen remains unknown. The origin of this receptor is a human donor with alopecia areata. This chain uses TRBV29-1 with TRBJ2-3; D is unresolved. Specimen: CD4+ T cells sorted from blood, collected at week 24, from a patient treated with tofacitinib. In DNA form, the CDR3 reads TGCAGCCCGTTAGTCATAGATACGCAGTATTTT. This translates into CSPLVIDTQYF.